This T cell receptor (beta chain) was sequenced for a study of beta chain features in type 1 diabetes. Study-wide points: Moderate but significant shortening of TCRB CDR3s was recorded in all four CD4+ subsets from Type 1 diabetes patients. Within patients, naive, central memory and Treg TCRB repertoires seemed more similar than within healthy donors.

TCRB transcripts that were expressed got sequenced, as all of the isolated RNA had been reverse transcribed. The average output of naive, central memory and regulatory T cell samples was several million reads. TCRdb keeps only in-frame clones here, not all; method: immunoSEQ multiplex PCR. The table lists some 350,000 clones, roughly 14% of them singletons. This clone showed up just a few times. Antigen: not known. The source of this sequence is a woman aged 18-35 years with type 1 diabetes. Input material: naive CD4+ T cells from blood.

CDR3 region: CASSREPTRSEQFF. DNA for the CDR3: TGTGCCAGCTCACGGGAACCAACTAGAAGTGAGCAGTTCTTC. The chain carries TRBV18 and TRBJ2-1, with a tentative D call TRBD2 (5 bases). Germline values: CDR1 KGHSH, CDR2 LQKENI. V lost 4 bases and J lost 9, with 16 bases in between. The CDR3 runs to 14 residues.